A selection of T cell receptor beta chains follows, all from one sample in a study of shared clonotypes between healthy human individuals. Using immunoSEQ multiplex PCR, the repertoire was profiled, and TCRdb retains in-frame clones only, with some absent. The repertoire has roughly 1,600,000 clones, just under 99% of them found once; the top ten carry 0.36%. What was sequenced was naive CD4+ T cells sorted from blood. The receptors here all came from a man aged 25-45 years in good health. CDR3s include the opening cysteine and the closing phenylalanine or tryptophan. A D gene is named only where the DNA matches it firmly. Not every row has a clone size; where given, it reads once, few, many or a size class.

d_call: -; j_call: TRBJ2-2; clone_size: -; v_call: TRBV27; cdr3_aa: CASSLMRSGELFF; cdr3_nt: TGTGCCAGCAGTTTAATGAGATCCGGGGAGCTGTTTTTT
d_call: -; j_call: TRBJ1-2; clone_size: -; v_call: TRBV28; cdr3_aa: CASSFPVGKSYGYTF; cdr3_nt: TGTGCCAGCAGTTTCCCCGTGGGGAAGAGCTATGGCTACACCTTC
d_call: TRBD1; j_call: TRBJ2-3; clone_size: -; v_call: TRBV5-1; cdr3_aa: CASSIQGSTDTQYF; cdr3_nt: TGCGCCAGCAGCATACAGGGGTCCACAGATACGCAGTATTTT
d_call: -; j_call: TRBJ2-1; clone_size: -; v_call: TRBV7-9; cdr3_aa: CASSLGRSYNEQFF; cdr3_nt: TGTGCCAGCAGCTTAGGAAGGTCCTACAATGAGCAGTTCTTC
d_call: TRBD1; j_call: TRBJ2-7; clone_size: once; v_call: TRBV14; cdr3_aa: CASSHATGKGGEQYF; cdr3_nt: TGTGCCAGCAGCCACGCGACAGGGAAGGGTGGCGAGCAGTACTTC
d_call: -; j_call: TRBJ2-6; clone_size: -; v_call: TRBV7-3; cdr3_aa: CASSLPDSVLTF; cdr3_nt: TGTGCCAGCAGCTTACCGGACTCCGTCCTGACTTTC
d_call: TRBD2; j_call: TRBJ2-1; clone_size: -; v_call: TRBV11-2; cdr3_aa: CASSLVAGFYNEQFF; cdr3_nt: TGTGCCAGCAGCTTAGTAGCGGGATTTTACAATGAGCAGTTCTTC
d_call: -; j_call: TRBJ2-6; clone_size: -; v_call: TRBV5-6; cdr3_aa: CASSLIRVSGANVLTF; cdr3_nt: TGTGCCAGCAGCTTGATTAGGGTCTCTGGGGCCAACGTCCTGACTTTC
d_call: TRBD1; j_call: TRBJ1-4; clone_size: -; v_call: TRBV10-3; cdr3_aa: CATQGVKNEKLFF; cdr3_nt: TGTGCCACTCAGGGGGTTAAGAATGAAAAACTGTTTTTT
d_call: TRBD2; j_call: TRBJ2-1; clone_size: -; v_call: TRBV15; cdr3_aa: CATESGMGNEQFF; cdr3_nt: TGTGCCACCGAAAGCGGGATGGGGAATGAGCAGTTCTTC
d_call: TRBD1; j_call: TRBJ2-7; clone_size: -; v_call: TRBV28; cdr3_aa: CASSRAGTGNEQYF; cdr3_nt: TGTGCCAGCAGTCGCGCCGGGACAGGGAACGAGCAGTACTTC
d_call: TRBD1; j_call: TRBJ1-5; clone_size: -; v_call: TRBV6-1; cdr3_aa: CASKAGTANQPQHF; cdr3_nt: TGTGCCAGCAAAGCCGGGACAGCGAATCAGCCCCAGCATTTT
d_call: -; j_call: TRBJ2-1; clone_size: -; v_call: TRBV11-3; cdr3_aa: CASSSAGTQGGHEQFF; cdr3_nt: TGTGCCAGCAGCTCGGCCGGGACTCAAGGGGGCCATGAGCAGTTCTTC
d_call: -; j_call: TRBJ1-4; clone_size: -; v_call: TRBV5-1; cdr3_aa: CASSLAGAANEKLFF; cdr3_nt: TGCGCCAGCAGCTTGGCAGGGGCTGCTAATGAAAAACTGTTTTTT
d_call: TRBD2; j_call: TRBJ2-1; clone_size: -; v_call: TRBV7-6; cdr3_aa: CASSLGLVGGPEDEQFF; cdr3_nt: TGTGCCAGCAGCTTAGGTCTTGTGGGAGGGCCGGAAGATGAGCAGTTCTTC
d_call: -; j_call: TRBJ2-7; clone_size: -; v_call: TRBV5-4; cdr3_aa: CASSQSTGSYKQYF; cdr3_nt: TGTGCCAGCAGCCAATCCACAGGGTCTTATAAGCAGTACTTC
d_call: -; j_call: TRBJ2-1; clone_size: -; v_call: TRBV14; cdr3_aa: CASSPLAQNGNEQFF; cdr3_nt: TGTGCCAGCAGCCCACTAGCCCAGAACGGGAATGAGCAGTTCTTC
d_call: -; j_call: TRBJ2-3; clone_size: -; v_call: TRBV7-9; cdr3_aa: CASSWMDHNTQYF; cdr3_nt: TGTGCCAGCAGCTGGATGGACCACAATACGCAGTATTTT
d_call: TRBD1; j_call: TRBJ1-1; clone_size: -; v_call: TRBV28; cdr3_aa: CASSLTNRGAEAFF; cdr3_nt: TGTGCCAGCAGTTTAACTAACAGGGGAGCTGAAGCTTTCTTT
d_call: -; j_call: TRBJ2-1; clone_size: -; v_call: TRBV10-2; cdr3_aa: CASQLDRSYNEQFF; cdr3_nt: TGCGCCAGCCAACTTGACAGGTCCTACAATGAGCAGTTCTTC
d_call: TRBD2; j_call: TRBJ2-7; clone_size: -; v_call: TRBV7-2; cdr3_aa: CASSPISLGRGYEQYF; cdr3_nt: TGTGCCAGCAGCCCCATTAGCCTCGGGAGGGGCTACGAGCAGTACTTC
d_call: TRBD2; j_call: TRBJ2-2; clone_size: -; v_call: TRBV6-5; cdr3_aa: CASLSGVTGELFF; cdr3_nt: TGTGCCAGCCTTAGCGGGGTTACCGGGGAGCTGTTTTTT
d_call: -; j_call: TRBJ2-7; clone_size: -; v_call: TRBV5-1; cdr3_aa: CASSLTPGTYYEQYF; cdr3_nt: TGCGCCAGCAGCCTGACTCCTGGGACTTACTACGAGCAGTACTTC
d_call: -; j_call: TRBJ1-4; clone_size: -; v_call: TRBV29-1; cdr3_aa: CSVEGSEEKLFF; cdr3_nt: TGCAGCGTTGAAGGGTCAGAGGAAAAACTGTTTTTT
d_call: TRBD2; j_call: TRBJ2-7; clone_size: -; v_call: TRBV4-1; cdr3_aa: CASSQARTSGYEQYF; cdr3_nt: TGCGCCAGCAGCCAAGCAAGGACTAGCGGGTACGAGCAGTACTTC
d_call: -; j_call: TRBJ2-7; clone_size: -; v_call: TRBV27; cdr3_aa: CASSLSPRSGYEQYF; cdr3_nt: TGTGCCAGCAGTTTATCGCCTAGAAGTGGGTACGAGCAGTACTTC
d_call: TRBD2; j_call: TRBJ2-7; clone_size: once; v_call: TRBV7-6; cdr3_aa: CASSRSGSSYEQYF; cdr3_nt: TGTGCCAGCAGCCGCAGCGGGAGCTCCTACGAGCAGTACTTC
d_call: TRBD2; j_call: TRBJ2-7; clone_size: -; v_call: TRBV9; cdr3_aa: CASSPAGGPYEQYF; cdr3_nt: TGTGCCAGCAGCCCAGCGGGAGGGCCTTACGAGCAGTACTTC
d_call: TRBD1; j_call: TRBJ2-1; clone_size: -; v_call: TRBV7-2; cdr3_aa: CASSWYSGTGSNEQFF; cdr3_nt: TGTGCCAGCAGCTGGTATTCCGGGACAGGAAGTAATGAGCAGTTCTTC
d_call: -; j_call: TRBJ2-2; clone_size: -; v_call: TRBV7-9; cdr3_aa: CGVSGELFF; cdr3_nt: TGTGGGGTCTCCGGGGAGCTGTTTTTT
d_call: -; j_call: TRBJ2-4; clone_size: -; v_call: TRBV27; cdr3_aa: CASRINPPGLAKNIQYF; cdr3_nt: TGTGCCAGCAGAATAAATCCCCCGGGACTAGCCAAAAACATTCAGTACTTC
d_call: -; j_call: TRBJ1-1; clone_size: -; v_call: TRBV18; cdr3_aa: CASSPGAPEAFF; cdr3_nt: TGTGCCAGCTCACCAGGGGCCCCTGAAGCTTTCTTT
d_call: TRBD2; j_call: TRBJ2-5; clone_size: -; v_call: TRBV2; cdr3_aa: CASSVLTSEETQYF; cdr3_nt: TGTGCCAGCAGCGTTTTAACTAGCGAAGAGACCCAGTACTTC
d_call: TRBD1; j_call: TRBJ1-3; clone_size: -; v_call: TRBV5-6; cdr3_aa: CASSFTGVDTIYF; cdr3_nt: TGTGCCAGCAGCTTCACAGGGGTGGACACCATATATTTT
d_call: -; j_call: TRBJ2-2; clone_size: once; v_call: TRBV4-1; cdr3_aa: CASSQRGTGELFF; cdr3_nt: TGCGCCAGCAGCCAAAGGGGCACGGGGGAGCTGTTTTTT
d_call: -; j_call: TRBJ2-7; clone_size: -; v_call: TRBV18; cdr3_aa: CASSPPAGPTHEQYF; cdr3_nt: TGTGCCAGCTCACCACCCGCAGGGCCAACTCACGAGCAGTACTTC
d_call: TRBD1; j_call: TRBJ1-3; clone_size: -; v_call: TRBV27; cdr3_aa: CASKRGQFRNTIYF; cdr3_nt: TGTGCCAGCAAAAGGGGGCAATTCAGAAACACCATATATTTT
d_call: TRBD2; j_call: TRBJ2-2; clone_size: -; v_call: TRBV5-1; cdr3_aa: CASSRSPGLALTGELFF; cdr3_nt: TGCGCCAGCAGCCGATCGCCGGGACTAGCCTTAACCGGGGAGCTGTTTTTT
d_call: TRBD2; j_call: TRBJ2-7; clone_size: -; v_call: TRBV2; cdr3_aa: CASSPSVAGGGHEQYF; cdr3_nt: TGTGCCAGCAGCCCCTCGGTAGCGGGAGGAGGCCACGAGCAGTACTTC
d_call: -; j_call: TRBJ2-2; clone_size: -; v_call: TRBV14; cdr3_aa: CASRKTQSPGELFF; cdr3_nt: TGTGCCAGCAGAAAGACCCAGAGCCCCGGGGAGCTGTTTTTT
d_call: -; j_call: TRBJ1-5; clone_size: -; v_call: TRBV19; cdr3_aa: CASSAEGTQPQHF; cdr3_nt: TGTGCCAGTAGTGCGGAGGGGACTCAGCCCCAGCATTTT
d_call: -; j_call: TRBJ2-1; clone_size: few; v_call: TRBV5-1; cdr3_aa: CASSLAEGQFF; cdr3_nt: TGCGCCAGCAGCTTGGCCGAGGGGCAGTTCTTC
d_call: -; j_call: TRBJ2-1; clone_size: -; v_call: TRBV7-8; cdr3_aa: CASSLGHSLHNEQFF; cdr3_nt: TGTGCCAGCAGCTTAGGGCACAGCCTACACAATGAGCAGTTCTTC
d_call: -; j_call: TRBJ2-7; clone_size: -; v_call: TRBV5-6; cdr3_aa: CASSPYISYEQYF; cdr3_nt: TGTGCCAGCAGCCCCTATATCTCCTACGAGCAGTACTTC
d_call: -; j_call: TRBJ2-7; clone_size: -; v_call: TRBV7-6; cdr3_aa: CASSLRGYEQYF; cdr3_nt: TGTGCCAGCAGCTTAAGGGGATACGAGCAGTACTTC
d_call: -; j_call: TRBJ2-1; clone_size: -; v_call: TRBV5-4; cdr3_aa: CASGPYYNEQFF; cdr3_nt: TGTGCCAGCGGGCCGTACTACAATGAGCAGTTCTTC
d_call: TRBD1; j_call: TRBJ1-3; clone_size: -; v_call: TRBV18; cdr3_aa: CASSPGQHTGNTIYF; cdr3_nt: TGTGCCAGCTCACCGGGACAGCACACTGGAAACACCATATATTTT
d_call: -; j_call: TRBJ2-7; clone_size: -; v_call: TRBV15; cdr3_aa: CATGGPSSYEQYF; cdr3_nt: TGTGCCACGGGTGGGCCCAGCTCCTACGAGCAGTACTTC
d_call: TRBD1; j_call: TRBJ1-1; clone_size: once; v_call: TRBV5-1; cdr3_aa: CASRIGQGASEAFF; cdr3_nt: TGCGCCAGCAGAATTGGGCAGGGGGCCTCTGAAGCTTTCTTT
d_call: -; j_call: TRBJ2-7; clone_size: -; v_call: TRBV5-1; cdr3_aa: CASSLYSRVVSYEQYF; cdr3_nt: TGCGCCAGCAGCTTGTACTCTCGGGTAGTCTCCTACGAGCAGTACTTC
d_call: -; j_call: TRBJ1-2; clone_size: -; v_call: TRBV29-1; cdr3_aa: CSVADLGGGGYGYTF; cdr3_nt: TGCAGCGTTGCCGACCTGGGGGGCGGAGGTTATGGCTACACCTTC
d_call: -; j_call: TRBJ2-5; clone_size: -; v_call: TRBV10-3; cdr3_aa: CAIKVGGDGKETQYF; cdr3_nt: TGTGCCATCAAGGTTGGGGGAGATGGAAAAGAGACCCAGTACTTC
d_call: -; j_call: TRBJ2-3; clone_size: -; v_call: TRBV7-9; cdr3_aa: CASSLGGTQYF; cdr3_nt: TGTGCCAGCAGCTTAGGGGGTACGCAGTATTTT
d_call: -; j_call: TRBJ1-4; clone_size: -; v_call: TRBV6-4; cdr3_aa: CASSEVKTANLGKLFF; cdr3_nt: TGTGCCAGCAGTGAGGTAAAGACAGCAAACTTGGGAAAACTGTTTTTT
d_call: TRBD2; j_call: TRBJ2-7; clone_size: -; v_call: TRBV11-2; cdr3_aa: CASSPGLVSEQYF; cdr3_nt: TGTGCCAGCAGCCCAGGACTAGTTTCCGAGCAGTACTTC
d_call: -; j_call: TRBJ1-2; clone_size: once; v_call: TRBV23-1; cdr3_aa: CASSQGSNYGYTF; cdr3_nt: TGCGCCAGCAGTCAAGGGTCTAACTATGGCTACACCTTC
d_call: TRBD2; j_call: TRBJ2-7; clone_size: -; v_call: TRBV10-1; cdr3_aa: CASSDPLLAINEQYF; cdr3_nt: TGCGCCAGCAGTGACCCCCTACTAGCGATCAACGAGCAGTACTTC
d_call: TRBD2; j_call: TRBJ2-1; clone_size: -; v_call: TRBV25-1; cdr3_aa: CASSDPRTSGNEQFF; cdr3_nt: TGTGCCAGCAGTGACCCCCGGACTAGCGGGAATGAGCAGTTCTTC
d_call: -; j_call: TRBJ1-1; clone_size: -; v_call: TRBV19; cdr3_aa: CASSLRSGLNTEAFF; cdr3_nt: TGTGCCAGTAGTCTCCGGTCAGGTCTAAACACTGAAGCTTTCTTT